These 7 T cell receptor beta chains originate from one sample sequenced in a study of a mutant IDH1 vaccine in newly diagnosed glioma. Time point here: week 11, during vaccination. Vaccinated patients received 300 ug of mutant IDH1 20-mer peptide per dose, with topical imiquimod. TCRdb keeps only in-frame clones here, not all; method: immunoSEQ multiplex PCR. The repertoire includes tens of thousands of clones, 80% of them detected once, and more than 5.5% sits in the top ten. For these receptors, no antigen is known. Sequencing was performed on PBMCs, taken from a glioma patient whose treatment included an IDH1 peptide vaccine. These receptors were collected from a man in his fifties with glioma.

The chain joins TRBV19 to TRBJ1-5, with 8 bases aligning to TRBD1. Germline CDR1 LNHDA, CDR2 SQIVND (reference sequence). The CDR3 runs 15 residues. V shed 6 bases and J 6 bases; nucleotides not matched to a gene: 10. CDR3 sequence (DNA): TGTGCCAGTAGAACTAGGACAGGGCCCGCTCAGCCCCAGCATTTT. This sequence encodes CASRTRTGPAQPQHF.

V usage is TRBV13 and J usage is TRBJ2-3; D is uncertain. The germline gives CDR1 PRHDT, CDR2 FYEKMQ (reference sequence). This CDR3 comprises 15 residues. V lost 3 bases, J lost 0 bases, and 10 bases lay in between. CDR3 sequence reads: CASSFRVTSTDTQYF. The CDR3 region has the DNA TGTGCCAGCAGCTTCCGAGTTACTAGCACAGATACGCAGTATTTT.

V usage is TRBV5-4 and J usage is TRBJ1-2; perhaps TRBD1 as D (5 bases). CDR3 length: 15 amino acids. Germline values: CDR1 SGHNT, CDR2 YYREEE (reference sequence). V was shortened by 0 bases and J by 0 bases, with 9 bases between the two germline ends. CDR3 bases: TGTGCCAGCAGCTTGGGGCAAGGGGCTAACTATGGCTACACCTTC. Protein sequence: CASSLGQGANYGYTF.

The sample holds a few counts of this clone. The J gene is TRBJ1-1, the V gene TRBV11-2; D not certain. Germline-derived CDR1 and CDR2 are SGHAT and FQNNGV. With 5 bases removed from V and 11 bases from J, the gap between germline ends came to 15 bases. The CDR3 covers 12 residues. CDR3 in amino acids: CASSLRERRAFF. The CDR3 bases are TGTGCCAGCAGCCTTAGGGAAAGGCGGGCTTTCTTT.

This chain uses TRBV5-1 with TRBJ2-7, with 7 bases fitting TRBD2. The CDR3 runs to 14 residues. After removal of 1 base from V and 7 bases from J, the junction contained 8 bases not matched to a gene. Germline V gives CDR1 SGHRS, CDR2 YFSETQ. CDR3 loop: CASSLIRGEEEQYF. The CDR3 coding sequence is TGCGCCAGCAGCTTGATCCGGGGGGAAGAAGAGCAGTACTTC.

The J gene is TRBJ2-3, the V gene TRBV28, with D unclear. With 3 bases removed from V and 1 base from J, the gap between germline ends came to 8 bases. The CDR3 is 14 amino acids. Germline CDR1 reads MDHEN; CDR2 reads SYDVKM. The CDR3 region is CASSLMAGTDTQYF. The CDR3 DNA reads as TGTGCCAGCAGTTTGATGGCGGGCACAGATACGCAGTATTTT.

There are a few counts of this clone. This chain links TRBV13 with TRBJ1-1; D unresolved. The length of the CDR3 is 11 residues. Germline V gene sequence: CDR1 PRHDT, CDR2 FYEKMQ (reference sequence). Trimming removed 9 bases from V and 8 bases from J, with 13 bases in between. The CDR3 bases are TGTGCCAGTGTAACACCCTTGGAAGCTTTCTTT. Encoded protein: CASVTPLEAFF.